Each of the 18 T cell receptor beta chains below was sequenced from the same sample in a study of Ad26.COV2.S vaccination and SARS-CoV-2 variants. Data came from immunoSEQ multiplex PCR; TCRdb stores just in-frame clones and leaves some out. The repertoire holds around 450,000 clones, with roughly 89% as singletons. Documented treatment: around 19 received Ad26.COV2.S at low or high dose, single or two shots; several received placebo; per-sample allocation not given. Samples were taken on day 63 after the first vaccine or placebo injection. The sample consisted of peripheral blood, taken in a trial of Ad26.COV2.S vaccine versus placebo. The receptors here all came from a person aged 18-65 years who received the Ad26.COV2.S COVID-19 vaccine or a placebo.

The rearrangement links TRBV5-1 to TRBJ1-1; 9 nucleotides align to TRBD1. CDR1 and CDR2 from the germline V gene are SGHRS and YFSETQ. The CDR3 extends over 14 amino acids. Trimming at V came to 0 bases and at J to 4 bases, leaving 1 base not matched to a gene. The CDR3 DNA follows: TGCGCCAGCAGCTTGGACAGGGGGCTCACTGAAGCTTTCTTT. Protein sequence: CASSLDRGLTEAFF.

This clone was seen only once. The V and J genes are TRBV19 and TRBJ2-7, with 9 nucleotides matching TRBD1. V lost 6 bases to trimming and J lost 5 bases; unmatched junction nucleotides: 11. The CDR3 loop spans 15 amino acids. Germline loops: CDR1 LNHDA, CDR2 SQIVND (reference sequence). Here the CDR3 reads CASRKGKDRGDEQYF. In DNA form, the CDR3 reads TGTGCCAGTAGGAAGGGGAAGGACAGGGGCGACGAGCAGTACTTC.

CDR3 residues: CASSSPGRLRTEAFF. The DNA of the CDR3 is TGCGCCAGCAGCTCCCCGGGCAGGCTAAGAACTGAAGCTTTCTTT. The rearrangement links TRBV5-1 to TRBJ1-1, with D uncertain. V was clipped by 3 bases and J by 5 bases, with 17 bases between them. Germline V gene sequence: CDR1 SGHRS, CDR2 YFSETQ. There are 15 residues in the CDR3.

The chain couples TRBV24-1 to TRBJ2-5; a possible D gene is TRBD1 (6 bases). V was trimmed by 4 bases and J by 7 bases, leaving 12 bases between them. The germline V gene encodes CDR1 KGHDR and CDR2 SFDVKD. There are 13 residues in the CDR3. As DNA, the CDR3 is TGTGCCACCAGTGACTCAGGGGTGGTGACCCAGTACTTC. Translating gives CATSDSGVVTQYF.

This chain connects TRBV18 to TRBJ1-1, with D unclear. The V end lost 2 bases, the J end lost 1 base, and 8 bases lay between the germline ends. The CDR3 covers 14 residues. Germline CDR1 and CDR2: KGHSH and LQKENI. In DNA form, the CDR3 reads TGTGCCAGCTCACCATTAAGGGCGAACACTGAAGCTTTCTTT. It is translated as CASSPLRANTEAFF.

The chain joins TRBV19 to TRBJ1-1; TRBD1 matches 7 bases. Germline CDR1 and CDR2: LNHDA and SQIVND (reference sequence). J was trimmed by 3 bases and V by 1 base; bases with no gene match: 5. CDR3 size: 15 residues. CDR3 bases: TGTGCCAGTAGTATAGGTGGCAGGGGGGACACTGAAGCTTTCTTT. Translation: CASSIGGRGDTEAFF.

The DNA of the CDR3 is TGCGCCAGCAGCCAAGATCCCCCCCCGCCCTACACTGAAGCTTTCTTT. Its protein product is CASSQDPPPPYTEAFF. The V gene is TRBV4-3, the J gene TRBJ1-1; D is unclear. Trimming stripped 0 bases from V and 3 bases from J, with 14 bases between. CDR3 length: 16 amino acids. CDR1 is LGHNA and CDR2 is YSLEER in the germline V gene.

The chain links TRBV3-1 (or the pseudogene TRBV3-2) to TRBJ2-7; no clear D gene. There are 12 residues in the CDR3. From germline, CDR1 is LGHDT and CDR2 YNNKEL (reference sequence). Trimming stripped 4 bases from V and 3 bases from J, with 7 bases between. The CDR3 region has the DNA TGTGCCAGCAGCCCCCTCTTCTACGAGCAGTACGTC. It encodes CASSPLFYEQYV.

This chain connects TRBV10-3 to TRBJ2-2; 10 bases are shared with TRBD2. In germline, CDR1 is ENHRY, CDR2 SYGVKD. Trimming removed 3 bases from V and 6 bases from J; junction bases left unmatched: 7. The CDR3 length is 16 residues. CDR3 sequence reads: CAISDTSGETAGELFF. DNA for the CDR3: TGTGCCATCAGTGACACTAGCGGGGAGACCGCCGGGGAGCTGTTTTTT.

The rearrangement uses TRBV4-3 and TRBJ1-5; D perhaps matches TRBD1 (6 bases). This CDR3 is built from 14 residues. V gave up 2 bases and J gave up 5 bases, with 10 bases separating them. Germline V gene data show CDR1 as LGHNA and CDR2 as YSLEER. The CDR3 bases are TGCGCCAGCAGCCAAAGACAGGTCGATCAGCCCCAGCATTTT. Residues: CASSQRQVDQPQHF.

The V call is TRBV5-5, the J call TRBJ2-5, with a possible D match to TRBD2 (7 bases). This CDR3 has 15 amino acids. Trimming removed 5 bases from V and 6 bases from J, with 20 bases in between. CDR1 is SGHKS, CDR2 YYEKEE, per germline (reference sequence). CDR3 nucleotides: TGTGCCAGCAGGCTTGGGCAGGGGAGGGTGAAGACCCAGTACTTC. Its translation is CASRLGQGRVKTQYF. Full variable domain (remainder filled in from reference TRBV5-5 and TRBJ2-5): DAGVTQSPTHLIKTRGQQVTLRCSPISGHKSVSWYQQVLGQGPQFIFQYYEKEERGRGNFPDRFSARQFPNYSSELNVNALLLGDSALYLCASRLGQGRVKTQYFGPGTRLLVL.

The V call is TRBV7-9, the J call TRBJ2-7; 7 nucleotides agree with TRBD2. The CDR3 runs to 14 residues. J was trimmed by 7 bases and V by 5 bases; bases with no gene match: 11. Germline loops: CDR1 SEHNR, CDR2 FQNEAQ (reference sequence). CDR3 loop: CASSVTGGPREQYF. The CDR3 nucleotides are TGTGCCAGCAGCGTCACGGGGGGACCTAGGGAGCAGTACTTC.

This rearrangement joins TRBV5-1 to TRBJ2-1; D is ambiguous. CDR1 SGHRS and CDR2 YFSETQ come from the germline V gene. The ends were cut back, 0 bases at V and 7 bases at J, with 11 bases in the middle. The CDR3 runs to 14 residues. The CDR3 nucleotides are TGCGCCAGCAGCTTGGGGGTCTCGGAGAATGAGCAGTTCTTC. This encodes CASSLGVSENEQFF.

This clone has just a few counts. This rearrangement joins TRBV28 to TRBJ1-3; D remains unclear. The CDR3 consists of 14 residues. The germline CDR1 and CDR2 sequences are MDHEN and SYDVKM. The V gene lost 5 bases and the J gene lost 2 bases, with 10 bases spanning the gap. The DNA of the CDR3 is TGTGCCAGCAGTCCTCCCGCTACTGGAAACACCATATATTTT. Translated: CASSPPATGNTIYF.

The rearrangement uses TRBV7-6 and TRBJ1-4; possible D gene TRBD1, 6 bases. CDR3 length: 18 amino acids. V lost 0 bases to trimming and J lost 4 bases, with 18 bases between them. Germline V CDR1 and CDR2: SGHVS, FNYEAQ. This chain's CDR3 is CASSLARTAFGSNEKLFF. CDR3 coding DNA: TGTGCCAGCAGCTTAGCCCGGACAGCGTTTGGGAGTAATGAAAAACTGTTTTTT.

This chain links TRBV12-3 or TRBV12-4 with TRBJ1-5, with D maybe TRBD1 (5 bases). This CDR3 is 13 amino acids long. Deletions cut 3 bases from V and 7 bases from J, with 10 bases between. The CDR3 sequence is CASSFMGGQPQHF. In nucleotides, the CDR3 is TGTGCCAGCAGTTTCATGGGGGGGCAGCCCCAGCATTTT.

The CDR3 reads CASSKGRVIRYGYTF. The CDR3 DNA reads as TGTGCCAGCAGCAAAGGACGGGTTATCCGCTATGGCTACACCTTC. The rearrangement uses TRBV21-1 and TRBJ1-2. TRBV21-1 counts as a pseudogene. This CDR3 is built from 15 residues.

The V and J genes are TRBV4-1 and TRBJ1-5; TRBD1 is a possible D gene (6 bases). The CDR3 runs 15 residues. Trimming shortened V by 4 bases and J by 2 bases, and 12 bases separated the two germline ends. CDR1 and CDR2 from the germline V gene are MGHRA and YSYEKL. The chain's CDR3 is CASSPREGGNQPQHF. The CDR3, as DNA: TGCGCCAGCAGCCCTCGTGAGGGGGGCAATCAGCCCCAGCATTTT.